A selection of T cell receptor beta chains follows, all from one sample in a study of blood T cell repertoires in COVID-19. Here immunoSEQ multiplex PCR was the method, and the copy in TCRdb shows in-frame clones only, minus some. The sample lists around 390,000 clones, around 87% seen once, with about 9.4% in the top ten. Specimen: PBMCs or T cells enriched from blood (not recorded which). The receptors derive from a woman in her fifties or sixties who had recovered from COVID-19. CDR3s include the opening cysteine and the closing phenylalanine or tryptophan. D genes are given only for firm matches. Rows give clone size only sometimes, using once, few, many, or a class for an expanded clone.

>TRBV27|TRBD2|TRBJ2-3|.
CASSLDRRLAGRWGISDTQYF
TGTGCCAGCAGTTTAGACCGTCGACTAGCGGGAAGGTGGGGCATATCAGATACGCAGTATTTT
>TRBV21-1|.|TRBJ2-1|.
CASSKSHEQFF
TGTGCCAGCAGCAAAAGCCATGAGCAGTTCTTC
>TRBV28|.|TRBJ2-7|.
CASSSGPYEQYF
TGTGCCAGCAGTTCAGGGCCCTACGAGCAGTACTTC
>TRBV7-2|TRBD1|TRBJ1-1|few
CASRLRGQGARGTEAFF
TGTGCCAGCAGGCTACGAGGACAGGGGGCGAGGGGGACTGAAGCTTTCTTT
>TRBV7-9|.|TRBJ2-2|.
CASSSENTGELFF
TGTGCCAGCAGTTCAGAGAACACCGGGGAGCTGTTTTTT
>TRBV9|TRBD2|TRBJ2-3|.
CASSVVASGGLTDTQYF
TGTGCCAGCAGCGTAGTAGCTAGCGGGGGACTCACAGATACGCAGTATTTT
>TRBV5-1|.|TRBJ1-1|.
CASSPLEGYTEAFF
TGCGCCAGCAGCCCGTTGGAGGGCTACACTGAAGCTTTCTTT
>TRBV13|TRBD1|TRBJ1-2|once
CASNHRRDRGRGLHGYTF
TGTGCCAGCAACCATCGCCGGGACAGGGGGCGGGGGCTCCATGGCTACACCTTC
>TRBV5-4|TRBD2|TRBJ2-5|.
CASSLAGSGGPLGAQYF
TGTGCCAGCAGCTTGGCCGGAAGCGGGGGGCCCCTCGGGGCCCAGTACTTC
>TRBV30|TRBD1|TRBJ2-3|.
CAWRGTGAATNTQYF
TGTGCCTGGAGAGGAACAGGGGCGGCAACGAATACGCAGTATTTT
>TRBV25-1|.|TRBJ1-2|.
CASSEMKGYYGYTF
TGTGCCAGCAGTGAAATGAAGGGGTACTATGGCTACACCTTC
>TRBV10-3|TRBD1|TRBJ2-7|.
CAIRLTGSSYEQYF
TGTGCCATCAGATTGACAGGGTCCTCCTACGAGCAGTACTTC
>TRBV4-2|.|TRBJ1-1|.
CASSLRTEEPFQAFF
TGTGCCAGCAGCCTACGGACAGAGGAGCCCTTTCAAGCTTTCTTT
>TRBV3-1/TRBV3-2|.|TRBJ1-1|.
CASSHLEVGTEAFF
TGTGCCAGCAGCCACCTAGAGGTGGGCACTGAAGCTTTCTTT
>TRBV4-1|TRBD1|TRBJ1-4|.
CASSLDRDPTNEKLFF
TGCGCCAGCAGCCTGGACAGGGATCCAACTAATGAAAAACTGTTTTTT
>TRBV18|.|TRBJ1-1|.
CASSVDSNTEAFF
TGTGCCAGCTCCGTCGACAGTAACACTGAAGCTTTCTTT
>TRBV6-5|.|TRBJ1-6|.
CASSLQGNYNSPLHF
TGTGCCAGCAGCCTCCAGGGGAACTATAATTCACCCCTCCACTTT
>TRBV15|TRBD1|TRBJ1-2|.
CATSRASGTVVYGYTF
TGTGCCACCAGCAGAGCATCCGGGACAGTAGTCTACGGCTACACCTTC
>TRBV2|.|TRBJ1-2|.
CASSVTTSGYTF
TGTGCCAGCAGTGTAACGACAAGTGGCTACACCTTC
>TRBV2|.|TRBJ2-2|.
CASSVQGGNTGELFF
TGTGCCAGCAGTGTGCAGGGAGGGAACACCGGGGAGCTGTTTTTT
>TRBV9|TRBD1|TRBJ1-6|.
CASSVGVPGQGGSPLHF
TGTGCCAGCAGCGTAGGAGTCCCGGGACAGGGGGGTTCACCCCTCCACTTT
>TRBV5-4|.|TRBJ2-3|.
CASWGGSEDTQYF
TGTGCCAGCTGGGGGGGCTCTGAAGATACGCAGTATTTT
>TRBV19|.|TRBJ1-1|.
CASTVNTEAFF
TGTGCCAGTACCGTGAACACTGAAGCTTTCTTT
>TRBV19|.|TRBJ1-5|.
CASSIRVGGNQPQHF
TGTGCCAGTAGTATACGGGTGGGAGGGAATCAGCCCCAGCATTTT
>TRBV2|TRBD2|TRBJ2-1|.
CASRLTSGGPNNEQFF
TGTGCCAGCAGGCTAACTAGCGGGGGGCCTAACAATGAGCAGTTCTTC
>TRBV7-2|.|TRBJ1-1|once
CASSLVAVGAPFF
.
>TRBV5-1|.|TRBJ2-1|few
CASSLYSSNYNEQFF
TGCGCCAGCAGCTTGTATTCTTCTAATTACAATGAGCAGTTCTTC
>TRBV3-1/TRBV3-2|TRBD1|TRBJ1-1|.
CASSRGPGGMNTEAFF
TGTGCCAGCAGCAGGGGGCCCGGCGGGATGAACACTGAAGCTTTCTTT
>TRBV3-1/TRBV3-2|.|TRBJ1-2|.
CASSPGTKGYTF
TGTGCCAGCAGCCCCGGGACTAAAGGCTACACCTTC
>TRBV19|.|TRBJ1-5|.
CASSTWTVGNQPQHF
TGTGCCAGTAGTACGTGGACAGTGGGCAATCAGCCCCAGCATTTT
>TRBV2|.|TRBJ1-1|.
CASSPRMNTEAFF
TGTGCCAGCAGCCCCAGGATGAACACTGAAGCTTTCTTT
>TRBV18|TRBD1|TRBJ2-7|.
CASSPGQPYEQYF
TGTGCCAGCTCACCGGGACAGCCCTACGAGCAGTACTTC
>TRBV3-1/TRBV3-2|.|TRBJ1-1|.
CASSPSTLNTEAFF
TGTGCCAGCAGCCCCTCGACACTGAACACTGAAGCTTTCTTT
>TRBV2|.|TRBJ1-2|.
CASSLIRGKGYGYTF
TGTGCCAGCAGTCTGATAAGGGGAAAGGGCTATGGCTACACCTTC
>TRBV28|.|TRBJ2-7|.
CASSFGSRGEQYF
TGTGCCAGCAGTTTCGGGAGCCGGGGAGAGCAGTACTTC
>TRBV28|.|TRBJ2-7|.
CASSLDPRGNRGVYEQYF
TGTGCCAGCAGCCTAGATCCACGAGGGAACCGTGGGGTTTACGAGCAGTACTTC
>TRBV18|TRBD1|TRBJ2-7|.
CASSLSWTGSSYEQYF
TGTGCCAGCTCCCTATCCTGGACAGGGAGCTCCTACGAGCAGTACTTC
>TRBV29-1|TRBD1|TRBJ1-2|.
CSVRTGDLQGYTF
TGCAGCGTTAGGACAGGGGATCTTCAGGGCTACACCTTC
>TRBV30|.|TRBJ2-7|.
CAWSVKGAVEQYF
TGTGCCTGGAGTGTAAAAGGGGCAGTGGAGCAGTACTTC
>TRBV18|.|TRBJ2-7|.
CASSPDSYEQYF
TGTGCCAGCTCACCAGACAGCTACGAGCAGTACTTC
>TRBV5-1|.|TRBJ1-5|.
CASSLAGGNQPQHF
TGCGCCAGCAGCTTGGCAGGGGGCAATCAGCCCCAGCATTTT
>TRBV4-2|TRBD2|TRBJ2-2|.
CASSQAQRGNTGELFF
TGTGCCAGCAGCCAAGCCCAGCGGGGGAACACCGGGGAGCTGTTTTTT
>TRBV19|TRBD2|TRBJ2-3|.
CASSRSPGLAGGSDTQYF
TGTGCCAGTAGTAGGAGTCCGGGACTAGCGGGGGGGTCAGATACGCAGTATTTT
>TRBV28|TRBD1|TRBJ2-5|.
CASRDRDRNTQETQYF
TGTGCCAGCCGGGACCGGGACAGAAACACCCAAGAGACCCAGTACTTC
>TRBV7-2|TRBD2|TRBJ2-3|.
CASSLGLAGHTDTQYF
TGTGCCAGCAGCTTAGGGCTAGCGGGGCACACAGATACGCAGTATTTT